Following are 16 T cell receptor beta chains from one sample sequenced in a study of shared clonotypes between healthy human individuals. Some clones are missing from TCRdb's copy, which holds only in-frame ones; the method was immunoSEQ multiplex PCR. Of about 1.1 million clones listed, around three quarters were seen once; the top ten hold roughly 0.56%. Sequencing input: memory CD4+ T cells from PBMCs. Subset given: CD45RA-negative fraction. The source of these receptors is a man aged 18 to 30 in good health. Some clones in this sample may be carry-over from other donors' samples.

The chain has TRBV14 and TRBJ2-7, with 8 bases identical to TRBD1. The CDR3 has 15 residues. Looked up from germline, CDR1 is SGHDN and CDR2 is FVKESK. With V trimmed by 4 bases and J by 1 base, 6 bases remained unmatched. CDR3 sequence: CASSLLYRGSYEQYF. The CDR3 nucleotides are TGTGCCAGCAGCCTCCTGTACAGGGGGTCCTACGAGCAGTACTTC.

The rearrangement uses TRBV7-2 and TRBJ1-1, with D possibly matching TRBD1 (5 bases). Germline CDR1 is SGHTA and CDR2 is FQGNSA. V lost 2 bases and J lost 3, with 7 bases in between. The CDR3 has 13 amino acids. CDR3 in DNA: TGTGCCAGCAGCTTATCAGGGTACACTGAAGCTTTCTTT. This gives the protein CASSLSGYTEAFF.

The chain combines TRBV2 with TRBJ2-7; D is unresolved. V dropped 0 bases and J dropped 6 bases, with 6 bases sitting between them. The CDR3 has 12 residues. The germline gives CDR1 SNHLY, CDR2 FYNNEI. CDR3 sequence: CASSEARVEQYF. The DNA of the CDR3 is TGTGCCAGCAGTGAAGCGCGAGTCGAGCAGTACTTC.

The chain employs TRBV7-3 and TRBJ2-5; the D gene is possibly TRBD2 (5 bases). The V end lost 4 bases, the J end lost 5 bases, and 11 bases lay between the germline ends. Germline V gene sequence: CDR1 SGHTA, CDR2 FQGTGA. The CDR3 is 13 amino acids. CDR3 loop: CASSWRVGETQYF. For the CDR3, the DNA is TGTGCCAGCAGCTGGCGGGTCGGGGAGACCCAGTACTTC.

This clone has just a few counts. CDR3: CASSYTVFYNEQFF. The CDR3 nucleotides are TGTGCCAGTAGTTACACAGTGTTCTACAATGAGCAGTTCTTC. The chain carries TRBV19 and TRBJ2-1; D not resolved. This CDR3 is 14 amino acids long. Per the germline V gene, CDR1 is LNHDA and CDR2 is SQIVND (reference sequence). The V end was cut by 5 bases, the J end by 3 bases, with 11 bases between.

The chain links TRBV4-3 to TRBJ2-7; the D is unclear. V gave up 0 bases and J gave up 7 bases, with 13 bases separating them. This CDR3 contains 14 residues. The germline CDR1 and CDR2 sequences are LGHNA and YSLEER. The CDR3 sequence: CASSQEVGRREQYF. The CDR3 region has the DNA TGCGCCAGCAGCCAAGAGGTGGGCAGAAGGGAGCAGTACTTC.

This chain uses TRBV4-1 with TRBJ1-1; D not certain. From germline, CDR1 is MGHRA and CDR2 YSYEKL. Trimming left V 2 bases short and J 0 bases short, with 7 bases between. The CDR3 runs 14 residues. CDR3 region: CASSQPVLNTEAFF. The CDR3 DNA follows: TGCGCCAGCAGCCAACCCGTCCTGAACACTGAAGCTTTCTTT.

This chain uses TRBV6-1 with TRBJ2-4; TRBD1 might be the D (5 bases). The length of the CDR3 is 15 residues. Germline assignment: CDR1 MNHNS and CDR2 SASEGT. V was clipped by 4 bases and J by 0 bases, with 10 bases between them. CDR3 sequence: CASSAGRAAKNIQYF. The CDR3 nucleotides are TGTGCCAGCAGTGCTGGCAGGGCAGCCAAAAACATTCAGTACTTC.

The J gene is TRBJ1-3, the V gene TRBV4-2; the D is unclear. The CDR3 covers 17 residues. Germline V gene sequence: CDR1 LGHNA, CDR2 YNFKEQ. Trimming left V 1 base short and J 0 bases short, with 13 bases between. The DNA for the CDR3 is TGTGCCAGCAGCCAAGGTTTGGGCAAATACTCTGGAAACACCATATATTTT. Translated: CASSQGLGKYSGNTIYF.

The chain combines TRBV6-1 with TRBJ2-5; D is unresolved. V was shortened by 6 bases and J by 2 bases, with 10 bases between the two germline ends. CDR3 length equals 13 residues. In germline, CDR1 is MNHNS, CDR2 SASEGT. Here the CDR3 reads CASRIGWQETQYF. The DNA for the CDR3 is TGTGCCAGCAGGATAGGGTGGCAAGAGACCCAGTACTTC.

This clone showed up just a few times. The chain combines TRBV5-6 with TRBJ2-5; no definite D call. Between the trimmed V and J ends, which lost 0 bases and 10 bases, there was a span of 10 bases. The CDR3 covers 12 residues. Germline CDR1 and CDR2: SGHDT and YYEEEE. CDR3 DNA: TGTGCCAGCAGCTTGGCCGGTAGGGACCAGTACTTC. Its protein product is CASSLAGRDQYF.

The rearrangement links TRBV28 to TRBJ2-5; D not certain. The ends were cut back, 2 bases at V and 2 bases at J, with 12 bases in the middle. Germline V CDR1 and CDR2: MDHEN, SYDVKM. The CDR3 is 15 residues long. The CDR3 region is CASSLPLPSQETQYF. For the CDR3, the DNA is TGTGCCAGCAGTTTACCCCTCCCATCGCAAGAGACCCAGTACTTC. Combining the CDR3 with reference TRBV28 and TRBJ2-5 gives the whole variable domain DVKVTQSSRYLVKRTGEKVFLECVQDMDHENMFWYRQDPGLGLRLIYFSYDVKMKEKGDIPEGYSVSREKKERFSLILESASTNQTSMYLCASSLPLPSQETQYFGPGTRLLVL.

This clone has more than one count but fewer than ten. V is TRBV5-1 and J is TRBJ2-3; D is unresolved. Trimming left V 5 bases short and J 2 bases short, with 15 bases between. Germline V gene lookup returns CDR1 SGHRS and CDR2 YFSETQ. There are 15 residues in the CDR3. CDR3 sequence reads: CASRDSRRPTDTQYF. CDR3 nucleotide sequence: TGCGCCAGCAGAGACTCCCGCCGACCCACAGATACGCAGTATTTT.

The rearrangement uses TRBV6-6 and TRBJ1-6, with D perhaps TRBD1 (6 bases). This CDR3 is 15 amino acids long. The V end lost 7 bases, the J end lost 7 bases, and 17 bases lay between the germline ends. In germline, CDR1 is MNHNY, CDR2 SVGAGI (reference sequence). In DNA, the CDR3 is TGTGCCAGCAACCCCCAGGGGCCTAGGAATTCACCCCTCCACTTT. Translating it yields CASNPQGPRNSPLHF.

This clone was seen ten or more times. V usage is TRBV7-2 and J usage is TRBJ2-3, with D perhaps matching TRBD1 (5 bases). Germline CDR1 is SGHTA and CDR2 is FQGNSA. The CDR3 runs to 16 residues. V was shortened by 2 bases and J by 6 bases, with 18 bases between the two germline ends. The CDR3 bases are TGTGCCAGCAGCTTAAGTGGGGCTACCGCCGGGGATACGCAGTATTTT. Translated: CASSLSGATAGDTQYF.

This sequence joins TRBV5-1 and TRBJ2-3, with D possibly TRBD1 on 5 matching bases. Trimming took off 9 bases at V and 1 base at J, with 15 bases between the two ends. The CDR3 covers 14 residues. The V gene's germline CDR1 is SGHRS and CDR2 YFSETQ. The CDR3 reads CATTQGIGTDTQYF. The CDR3 DNA reads as TGCGCCACCACCCAGGGTATAGGCACAGATACGCAGTATTTT.